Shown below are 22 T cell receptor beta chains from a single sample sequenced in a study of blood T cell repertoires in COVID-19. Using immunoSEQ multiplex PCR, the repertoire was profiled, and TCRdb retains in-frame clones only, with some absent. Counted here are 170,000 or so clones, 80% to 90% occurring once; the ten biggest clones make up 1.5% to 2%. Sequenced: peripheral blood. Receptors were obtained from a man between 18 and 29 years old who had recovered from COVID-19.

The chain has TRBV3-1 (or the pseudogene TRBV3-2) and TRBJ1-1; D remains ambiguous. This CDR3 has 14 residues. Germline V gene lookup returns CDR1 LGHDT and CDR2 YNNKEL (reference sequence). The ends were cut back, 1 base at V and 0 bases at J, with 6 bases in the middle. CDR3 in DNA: TGTGCCAGCAGCCAAGGGGCAATGAACACTGAAGCTTTCTTT. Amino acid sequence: CASSQGAMNTEAFF.

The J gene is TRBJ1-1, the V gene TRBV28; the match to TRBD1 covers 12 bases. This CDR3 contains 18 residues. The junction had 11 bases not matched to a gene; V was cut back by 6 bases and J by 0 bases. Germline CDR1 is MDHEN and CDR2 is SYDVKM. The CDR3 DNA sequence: TGTGCCAGCAGGTGGGGCCCGGGACAGGGGGCAATGAACACTGAAGCTTTCTTT. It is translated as CASRWGPGQGAMNTEAFF.

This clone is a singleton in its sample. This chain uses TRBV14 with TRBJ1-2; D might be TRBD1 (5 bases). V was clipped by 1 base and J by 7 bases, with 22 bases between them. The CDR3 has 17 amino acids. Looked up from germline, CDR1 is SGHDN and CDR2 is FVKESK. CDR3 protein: CASSQAPRQFSGVGYTF. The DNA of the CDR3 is TGTGCCAGCAGCCAAGCCCCAAGACAGTTCAGCGGGGTTGGCTACACCTTC.

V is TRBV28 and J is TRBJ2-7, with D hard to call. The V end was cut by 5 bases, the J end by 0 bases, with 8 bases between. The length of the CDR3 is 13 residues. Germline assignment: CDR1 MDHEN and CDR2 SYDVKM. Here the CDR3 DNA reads TGTGCCAGCAGTCTCGGTCCCTCCTACGAGCAGTACTTC. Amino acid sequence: CASSLGPSYEQYF.

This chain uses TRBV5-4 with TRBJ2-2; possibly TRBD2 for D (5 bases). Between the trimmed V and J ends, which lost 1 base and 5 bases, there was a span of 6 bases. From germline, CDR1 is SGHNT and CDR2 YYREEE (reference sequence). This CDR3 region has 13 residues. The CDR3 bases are TGTGCCAGCAGCTTGAGGGAGACCGGGGAGCTGTTTTTT. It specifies CASSLRETGELFF.

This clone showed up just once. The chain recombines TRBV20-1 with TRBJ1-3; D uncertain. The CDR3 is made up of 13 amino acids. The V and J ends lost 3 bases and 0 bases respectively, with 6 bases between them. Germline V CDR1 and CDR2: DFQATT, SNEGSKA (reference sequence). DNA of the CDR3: TGCAGTGCTAGTGGAGACTCTGGAAACACCATATATTTT. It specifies CSASGDSGNTIYF.

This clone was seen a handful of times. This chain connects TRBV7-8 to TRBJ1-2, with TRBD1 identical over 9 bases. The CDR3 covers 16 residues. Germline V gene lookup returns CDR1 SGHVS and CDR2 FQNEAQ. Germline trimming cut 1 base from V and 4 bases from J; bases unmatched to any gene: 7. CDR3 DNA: TGTGCCAGCAGCTTAGATGCGGGACAGGGCCTCTATGGCTACACCTTC. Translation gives CASSLDAGQGLYGYTF.

The CDR3 here is CASWGAGGEQFF. CDR3 coding DNA: TGTGCCAGCTGGGGAGCGGGAGGTGAGCAGTTCTTC. The chain employs TRBV11-2 and TRBJ2-1, with 9 bases matching TRBD2. Germline V CDR1 and CDR2: SGHAT, FQNNGV. The V and J ends lost 8 bases and 9 bases, in that order; junction bases with no gene match: 5. The CDR3 length is 12 residues.

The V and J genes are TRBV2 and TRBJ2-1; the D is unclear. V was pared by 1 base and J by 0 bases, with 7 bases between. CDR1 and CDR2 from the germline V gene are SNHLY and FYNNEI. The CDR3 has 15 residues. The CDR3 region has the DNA TGTGCCAGCAGTGAAGGGTCCAGCTCCTACAATGAGCAGTTCTTC. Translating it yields CASSEGSSSYNEQFF.

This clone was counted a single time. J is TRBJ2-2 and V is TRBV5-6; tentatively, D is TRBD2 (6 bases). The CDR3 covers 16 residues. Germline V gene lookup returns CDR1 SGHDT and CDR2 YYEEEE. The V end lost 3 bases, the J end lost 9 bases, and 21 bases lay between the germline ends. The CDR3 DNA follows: TGTGCCAGCAGCTCACCATCCCTCTTGGGAGGCCGGGAGCTGTTTTTT. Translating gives CASSSPSLLGGRELFF.

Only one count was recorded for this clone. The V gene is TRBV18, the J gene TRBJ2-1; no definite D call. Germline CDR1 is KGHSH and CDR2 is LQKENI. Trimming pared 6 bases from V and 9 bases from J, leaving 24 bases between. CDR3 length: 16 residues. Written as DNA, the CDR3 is TGTGCCAGCTCCCTCCGGTTAGTCGAATCCGTCGGTGAGCAGTTCTTC. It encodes CASSLRLVESVGEQFF.

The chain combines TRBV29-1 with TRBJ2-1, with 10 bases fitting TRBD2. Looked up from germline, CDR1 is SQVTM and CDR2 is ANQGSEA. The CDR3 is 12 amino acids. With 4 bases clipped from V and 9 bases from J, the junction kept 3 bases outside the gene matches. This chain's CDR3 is CSVASGSREQFF. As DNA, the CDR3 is TGCAGCGTTGCTAGCGGGAGTCGTGAGCAGTTCTTC.

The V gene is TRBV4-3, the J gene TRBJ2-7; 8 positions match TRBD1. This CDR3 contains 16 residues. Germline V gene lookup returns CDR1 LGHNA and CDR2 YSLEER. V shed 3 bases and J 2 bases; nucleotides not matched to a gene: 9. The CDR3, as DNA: TGCGCCAGCAGCCAGTACTACGGGACAGGACCCTACGAGCAGTACTTC. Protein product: CASSQYYGTGPYEQYF.

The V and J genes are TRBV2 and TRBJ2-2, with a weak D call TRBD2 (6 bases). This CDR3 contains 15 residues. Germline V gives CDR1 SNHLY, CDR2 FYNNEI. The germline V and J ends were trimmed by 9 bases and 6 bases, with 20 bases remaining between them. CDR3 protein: CASGETGDWAGELFF. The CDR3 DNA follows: TGTGCCAGTGGGGAAACGGGAGATTGGGCCGGGGAGCTGTTTTTT.

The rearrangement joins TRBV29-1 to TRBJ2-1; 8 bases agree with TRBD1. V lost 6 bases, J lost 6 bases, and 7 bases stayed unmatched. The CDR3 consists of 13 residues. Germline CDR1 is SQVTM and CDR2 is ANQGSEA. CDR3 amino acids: CSVGQGTSNEQFF. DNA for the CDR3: TGCAGCGTCGGACAGGGAACCTCCAATGAGCAGTTCTTC.

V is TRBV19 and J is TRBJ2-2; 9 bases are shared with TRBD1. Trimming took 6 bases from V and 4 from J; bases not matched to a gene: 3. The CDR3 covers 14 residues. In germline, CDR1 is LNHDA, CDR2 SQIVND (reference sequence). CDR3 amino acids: CASSWTGATGELFF. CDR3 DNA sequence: TGTGCCAGTAGCTGGACAGGGGCCACCGGGGAGCTGTTTTTT.

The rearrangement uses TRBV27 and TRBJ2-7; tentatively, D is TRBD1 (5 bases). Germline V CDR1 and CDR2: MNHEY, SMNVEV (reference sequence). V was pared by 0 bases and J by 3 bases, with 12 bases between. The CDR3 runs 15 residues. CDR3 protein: CASSLSGGASYEQYF. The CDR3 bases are TGTGCCAGCAGTTTATCAGGTGGGGCGAGCTACGAGCAGTACTTC.

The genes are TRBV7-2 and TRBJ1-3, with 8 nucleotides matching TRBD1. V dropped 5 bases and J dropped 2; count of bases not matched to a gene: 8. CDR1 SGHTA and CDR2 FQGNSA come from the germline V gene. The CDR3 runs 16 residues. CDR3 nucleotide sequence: TGTGCCAGCAGCCAAGGACAGGGACTCGCTGGAAACACCATATATTTT. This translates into CASSQGQGLAGNTIYF.

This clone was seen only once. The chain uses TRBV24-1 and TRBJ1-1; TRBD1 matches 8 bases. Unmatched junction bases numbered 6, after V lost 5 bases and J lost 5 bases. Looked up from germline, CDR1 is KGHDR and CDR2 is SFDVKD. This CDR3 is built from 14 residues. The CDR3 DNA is TGTGCCACCAGTGGAGCAGGGGGCGAGACTGAAGCTTTCTTT. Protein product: CATSGAGGETEAFF.

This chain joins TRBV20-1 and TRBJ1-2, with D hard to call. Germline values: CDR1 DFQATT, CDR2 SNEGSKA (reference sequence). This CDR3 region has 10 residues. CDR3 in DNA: TGCACGGGAGGTGGGAATGGCTACACCTTC. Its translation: CTGGGNGYTF.

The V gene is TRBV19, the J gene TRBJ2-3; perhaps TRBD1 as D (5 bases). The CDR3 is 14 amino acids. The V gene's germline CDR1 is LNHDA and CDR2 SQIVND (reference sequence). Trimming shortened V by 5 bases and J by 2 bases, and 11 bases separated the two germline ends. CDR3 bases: TGTGCCAGTAGTCCAGGGCCTTTCACAGATACGCAGTATTTT. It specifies CASSPGPFTDTQYF. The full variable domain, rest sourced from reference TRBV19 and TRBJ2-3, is DGGITQSPKYLFRKEGQNVTLSCEQNLNHDAMYWYRQDPGQGLRLIYYSQIVNDFQKGDIAEGYSVSREKKESFPLTVTSAQKNPTAFYLCASSPGPFTDTQYFGPGTRLTVL.

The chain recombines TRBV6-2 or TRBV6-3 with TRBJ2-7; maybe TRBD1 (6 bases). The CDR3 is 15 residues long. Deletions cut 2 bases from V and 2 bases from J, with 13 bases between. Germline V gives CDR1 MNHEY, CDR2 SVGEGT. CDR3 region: CASSYDRQGAYEQYF. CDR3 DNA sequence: TGTGCCAGCAGTTACGACAGGCAAGGGGCCTACGAGCAGTACTTC.